This passage covers 29 T cell receptor beta chains from one sample sequenced in a study of molecular identifiers for immune sequencing clone quantification. TCRdb reanalysed the PCR reads using MiXCR and keeps one entry per CDR3 protein. The sample lists approximately 550,000 distinct CDR3 sequences; around 25% were seen once. The sequenced sample was naive CD8+ T cells from blood, with Jurkat cell RNA spiked in. Documented subset: FACS-sorted CD8+CD4-CCR7+CD45RA+ naive T cells. The receptors stem from a human donor in good health. Some libraries in this study had Jurkat cell RNA spiked in.

This clonotype was picked up many times. The V gene is TRBV20-1, the J gene TRBJ2-7, with TRBD1 identical over 7 bases. The V and J ends lost 6 bases and 1 base, in that order; junction bases with no gene match: 3. Germline assignment: CDR1 DFQATT and CDR2 SNEGSKA (reference sequence). The CDR3 totals 12 residues. The CDR3 DNA sequence: TGCAGTGCGGAGACAGGGTCCTACGAGCAGTACTTC. Residues: CSAETGSYEQYF.

In this sample, this clonotype turned up many times. This chain connects TRBV29-1 to TRBJ2-2; TRBD1 matches at 9 bases. J lost 3 bases, V lost 5 bases, and 10 bases had no gene match. The CDR3 is 16 amino acids. Germline CDR1 is SQVTM and CDR2 is ANQGSEA. The DNA of the CDR3 is TGCAGCGTTCGCGACCGGGACAGGGCGGACACCGGGGAGCTGTTTTTT. Protein: CSVRDRDRADTGELFF.

In this sample, this clonotype turned up a few times. The chain is built from TRBV5-1 and TRBJ2-3; no definite D call. Germline V gives CDR1 SGHRS, CDR2 YFSETQ. Deletions cut 1 base from V and 0 bases from J, with 9 bases between. There are 15 residues in the CDR3. The CDR3 region is CASSLQPESTDTQYF. In DNA form, the CDR3 reads TGCGCCAGCAGCTTGCAGCCGGAGAGCACAGATACGCAGTATTTT.

V and J are TRBV14 and TRBJ1-1; 7 nucleotides match TRBD1. The V segment lost 0 bases and the J segment 4 bases; nucleotides outside the gene matches: 8. The germline gives CDR1 SGHDN, CDR2 FVKESK. The CDR3 runs to 16 residues. CDR3 residues: CASSQELGQILTEAFF. The CDR3 DNA reads as TGTGCCAGCAGCCAAGAATTGGGACAGATACTCACTGAAGCTTTCTTT.

This clonotype was observed a few times. The chain is built from TRBV4-3 and TRBJ2-7; the D gene is possibly TRBD2 (6 bases). CDR1 LGHNA and CDR2 YSLEER come from the germline V gene. CDR3 size: 17 residues. Between the trimmed V and J ends, which lost 0 bases and 3 bases, there was a span of 18 bases. The CDR3 here is CASSQDFSRGGYYEQYF. CDR3 bases: TGCGCCAGCAGCCAAGATTTTTCGAGGGGAGGCTACTACGAGCAGTACTTC.

There are a few counts of this clonotype. The chain is built from TRBV14 and TRBJ2-2; maybe TRBD1 (5 bases). Germline CDR1 and CDR2: SGHDN and FVKESK. Trimming removed 3 bases at V and 1 base at J, with 9 bases between. The CDR3 spans 15 residues. Here the CDR3 DNA reads TGTGCCAGCAGCCATGATACAGGGAACACCGGGGAGCTGTTTTTT. Amino acid sequence: CASSHDTGNTGELFF.

This clonotype was found a few times. The J gene is TRBJ2-2, the V gene TRBV28; D unclear. The germline CDR1 and CDR2 sequences are MDHEN and SYDVKM. This CDR3 region has 12 residues. Between the trimmed V and J ends, which lost 8 bases and 5 bases, there was a span of 9 bases. DNA of the CDR3: TGTGCCAGCCTCGCCGGAACCGGGGAGCTGTTTTTT. This translates into CASLAGTGELFF.

This clonotype was seen repeatedly, ten times or more. The V call is TRBV30, the J call TRBJ2-3, with 7 bases aligning to TRBD2. The V gene's germline CDR1 is GTSNPN and CDR2 SVGIG (reference sequence). Trimming removed 4 bases from V and 0 bases from J; junction bases left unmatched: 7. The length of the CDR3 is 15 residues. This CDR3 reads CAWNNWGGSTDTQYF. The CDR3 DNA reads as TGTGCCTGGAACAATTGGGGGGGAAGCACAGATACGCAGTATTTT.

The chain joins TRBV5-6 to TRBJ1-1, with D perhaps TRBD1 (5 bases). Between the trimmed V and J ends, which lost 0 bases and 3 bases, there was a span of 12 bases. CDR3 length: 15 amino acids. CDR1 SGHDT and CDR2 YYEEEE come from the germline V gene. Written as DNA, the CDR3 is TGTGCCAGCAGCTTGGTAGAGGGGTTGGACACTGAAGCTTTCTTT. This gives the protein CASSLVEGLDTEAFF. The whole variable domain, remainder taken from reference TRBV5-6 and TRBJ1-1, is DAGVTQSPTHLIKTRGQQVTLRCSPKSGHDTVSWYQQALGQGPQFIFQYYEEEERQRGNFPDRFSGHQFPNYSSELNVNALLLGDSALYLCASSLVEGLDTEAFFGQGTRLTVV.

V gene TRBV30 combines with J gene TRBJ2-3; weak D call: TRBD1 (6 bases). V lost 1 base to trimming and J lost 3 bases, with 14 bases between them. This CDR3 is 15 amino acids long. Germline-derived CDR1 and CDR2 are GTSNPN and SVGIG (reference sequence). CDR3 region: CAWSATGLRTDTQYF. As DNA, the CDR3 is TGTGCCTGGAGTGCAACAGGGTTACGGACAGATACGCAGTATTTT.

This clonotype was counted at least ten times. This chain joins TRBV29-1 and TRBJ2-7, with 12 bases fitting TRBD1. Germline CDR1 and CDR2: SQVTM and ANQGSEA. V lost 4 bases and J lost 6; bases outside the gene matches: 4. The CDR3 totals 13 residues. This CDR3 reads CSVAGQGAGEQYF. In DNA form, the CDR3 reads TGCAGCGTTGCGGGACAGGGGGCCGGCGAGCAGTACTTC.

The V call is TRBV7-2, the J call TRBJ2-7; D perhaps matches TRBD2 (6 bases). CDR3 size: 15 residues. V was shortened by 2 bases and J by 3 bases, with 14 bases between the two germline ends. Germline assignment: CDR1 SGHTA and CDR2 FQGNSA. As DNA, the CDR3 is TGTGCCAGCAGCTTAAATAGGGACTTCCTCTACGAGCAGTACTTC. Translation: CASSLNRDFLYEQYF.

The V gene is TRBV7-8, the J gene TRBJ1-2, with a tentative D call TRBD1 (6 bases). The germline gives CDR1 SGHVS, CDR2 FQNEAQ. The CDR3 sequence is 14 residues long. With 8 bases removed from V and 4 bases from J, the gap between germline ends came to 17 bases. DNA for the CDR3: TGTGCCAGCGGCGCTGGACAGACTTCCTATGGCTACACCTTC. Its translation: CASGAGQTSYGYTF.

Regarding this clonotype: A much bigger clone sits one base away, suggesting this may be a read error. This chain connects TRBV29-1 to TRBJ2-2, with D unresolved. The germline gives CDR1 SQVTM, CDR2 ANQGSEA. This CDR3 has 13 amino acids. CDR3 DNA sequence: TGCGGCGTTCTACTCGGTGGGACCGGGGAGCTGTTTTTT. It yields the protein CGVLLGGTGELFF.

The chain couples TRBV13 to TRBJ2-5, with TRBD2 matching over 10 bases. CDR1 is PRHDT and CDR2 is FYEKMQ in the germline V gene (reference sequence). The CDR3 covers 16 residues. Trimming cost V 4 bases and J 5 bases; bases outside gene matches: 10. CDR3 DNA sequence: TGTGCCAGCAGCTCCTGGTCTAGCGGGAGTTTGGAGACCCAGTACTTC. This gives the protein CASSSWSSGSLETQYF.

The V and J genes are TRBV21-1 and TRBJ1-1; the DNA was not used to check the table's D call, TRBD1. TRBV21-1 counts as a pseudogene. CDR3 length: 16 residues. CDR3 sequence (DNA): TGTGCCAGCAGCAACTACCCCCAGGGGGCCGGCACTGAAGCTTTCTTT. Its translation: CASSNYPQGAGTEAFF.

This clonotype was picked up a small number of times. The rearrangement uses TRBV20-1 and TRBJ2-7; 15 positions agree with TRBD2. Looked up from germline, CDR1 is DFQATT and CDR2 is SNEGSKA (reference sequence). CDR3 length: 15 residues. V lost 4 bases, J lost 2 bases, and 3 bases stayed unmatched. In DNA, the CDR3 is TGCAGTGCTATTGGACTAGCGGGAGGGCCCTACGAGCAGTACTTC. It specifies CSAIGLAGGPYEQYF.

Of note for this clonotype: A junction end diverges from the germline sequence, so it may reflect a read error. The V and J genes are TRBV6-1 and TRBJ2-7; tentatively, D is TRBD2 (6 bases). Germline CDR1 MNHNS, CDR2 SASEGT. The CDR3 is 17 amino acids. The CDR3 reads CVSSYPRGWGGSYEQYF. The CDR3 nucleotides read TGTGTCAGCAGTTACCCCCGGGGGTGGGGAGGAAGCTACGAGCAGTACTTC.

This clonotype was counted a few times. The chain has TRBV13 and TRBJ2-1, with TRBD2 identical over 13 bases. V gave up 7 bases and J gave up 9 bases; unmatched junction bases: 12. The CDR3 contains 16 residues. The germline gives CDR1 PRHDT, CDR2 FYEKMQ (reference sequence). CDR3 amino acids: CASTPSGLAGDREQFF. CDR3 in DNA: TGTGCCAGCACCCCTTCCGGACTAGCGGGAGATCGTGAGCAGTTCTTC.

Ten or more counts support this clonotype. The chain employs TRBV7-9 and TRBJ1-5; D remains unclear. The CDR3 covers 12 residues. CDR1 SEHNR and CDR2 FQNEAQ come from the germline V gene (reference sequence). The ends were cut back, 5 bases at V and 4 bases at J, with 6 bases in the middle. Here the CDR3 reads CASSHDNQPQHF. The CDR3, as DNA: TGTGCCAGCAGCCATGATAATCAGCCCCAGCATTTT. The full variable domain, in which reference TRBV7-9 and TRBJ1-5 provide the parts outside the CDR3, is DTGVSQNPRHKITKRGQNVTFRCDPISEHNRLYWYRQTLGQGPEFLTYFQNEAQLEKSRLLSDRFSAERPKGSFSTLEIQRTEQGDSAMYLCASSHDNQPQHFGDGTRLSIL.

This clonotype was detected ten times or more. The chain links TRBV2 to TRBJ1-1, with a possible D match to TRBD1 (6 bases). This CDR3 contains 15 residues. V lost 1 base and J lost 4, with 13 bases in between. The germline V gene encodes CDR1 SNHLY and CDR2 FYNNEI. CDR3 sequence: CASSEDTGLGTEAFF. Written as DNA, the CDR3 is TGTGCCAGCAGTGAAGATACAGGGTTGGGCACTGAAGCTTTCTTT.

This clonotype has more than one count but fewer than ten. This chain uses TRBV6-1 with TRBJ2-7, with a possible D match to TRBD2 (5 bases). The CDR3 runs to 13 residues. Looked up from germline, CDR1 is MNHNS and CDR2 is SASEGT. V was clipped by 7 bases and J by 2 bases, with 12 bases between them. This CDR3 reads CASIHHGAYEQYF. CDR3 nucleotides: TGTGCCAGCATACATCACGGGGCCTACGAGCAGTACTTC.

This clonotype was seen a handful of times. The rearrangement links TRBV24-1 to TRBJ1-1, with 7 nucleotides matching TRBD1. This CDR3 region has 12 residues. The germline V gene encodes CDR1 KGHDR and CDR2 SFDVKD. Unmatched junction bases numbered 6, after V lost 9 bases and J lost 6 bases. The CDR3 region has the DNA TGTGCCACCCCAGGGGGAGATTCTGAAGCTTTCTTT. Protein sequence: CATPGGDSEAFF.

This clonotype was counted ten times or more. This chain joins TRBV29-1 and TRBJ2-7, with D possibly matching TRBD2 (7 bases). V shed 7 bases and J shed 2 bases, with 18 bases lying between them. Germline CDR1 reads SQVTM; CDR2 reads ANQGSEA. This CDR3 spans 14 amino acids. The DNA of the CDR3 is TGCAGCGCGGGGGGCGTGGCGGATCCCTACGAGCAGTACTTC. Its translation is CSAGGVADPYEQYF.

This clonotype was seen only a few times. The chain uses TRBV19 and TRBJ2-6, with D unresolved. CDR3 length equals 14 residues. Between the trimmed V and J ends, which lost 3 bases and 2 bases, there was a span of 5 bases. Germline V gives CDR1 LNHDA, CDR2 SQIVND (reference sequence). The chain's CDR3 is CASSIQAGANVLTF. In nucleotides, the CDR3 is TGTGCCAGTAGTATTCAAGCTGGGGCCAACGTCCTGACTTTC.

The chain carries TRBV20-1 and TRBJ2-1; tentatively, D is TRBD1 (6 bases). The germline gives CDR1 DFQATT, CDR2 SNEGSKA (reference sequence). With 3 bases removed from V and 0 bases from J, the gap between germline ends came to 12 bases. The CDR3 covers 15 residues. The CDR3 DNA sequence: TGCAGTGCTAGGCGGACAGATAGCTCCTACAATGAGCAGTTCTTC. This encodes CSARRTDSSYNEQFF.

Notes on this clonotype: A much larger clone is a single base away; this may be a read error. This chain connects TRBV20-1 to TRBJ2-7, with TRBD2 matching 9 bases. This CDR3 is 13 amino acids long. Germline CDR1 is DFQATT and CDR2 is SNEGSKA (reference sequence). The ends lost 8 bases at V and 4 bases at J; junction bases unmatched: 9. The CDR3 DNA reads as TGCAGTTACTCGATTAGCGGGAGATACGAGCAGTACTTC. This gives the protein CSYSISGRYEQYF.

This clonotype has only a few counts. This chain joins TRBV5-6 and TRBJ2-5, with D perhaps TRBD1 or TRBD2 (5 bases each). The V gene lost 4 bases and the J gene lost 2 bases, with 18 bases spanning the gap. Germline-derived CDR1 and CDR2 are SGHDT and YYEEEE. This CDR3 is built from 16 residues. The CDR3 DNA sequence: TGTGCCAGCAGCAACGCACCGGGACGGACACAAGAGACCCAGTACTTC. Its protein product is CASSNAPGRTQETQYF.

This clonotype showed up just a few times. The gene calls are TRBV6-7 and TRBJ2-7; maybe TRBD1 (5 bases). TRBV6-7 is designated an ORF whose function remains uncertain. The V and J ends lost 3 bases and 2 bases respectively, with 11 bases between them. This CDR3 contains 14 residues. Written as DNA, the CDR3 is TGTGCCAGCAGTTATGGGGCGGCGACCTACGAGCAGTACTTC. Amino acid sequence: CASSYGAATYEQYF.